This T cell receptor (beta chain) was captured by sequencing in a study of blood T cell repertoires in COVID-19. Study at large: The United States, Italy and Spain supplied acute and convalescent COVID-19 samples. T cells, B-cell-depleted T cells, or PBMCs supplied cDNA or gDNA.

CDR1 is LGHNT and CDR2 is FRNRAP in the germline V gene. The CDR3 totals 12 residues. The V gene lost 9 bases and the J gene lost 7 bases, with 10 bases spanning the gap. This clone occurred many times. Authors' data handling: For nucleated cells, counts were estimated from reference gene primer amplification. Sequencing used immunoSEQ multiplex PCR; TCRdb keeps in-frame clones, though not all of them. V and J calls and clone size are copied from that table; D and trimming were computed from the DNA. The sample has about 78,000 clones; 84% are singletons. The source is a man aged 45-65 years with acute or convalescent COVID-19. The rearrangement joins TRBV12-5 to TRBJ1-6; D is possibly TRBD1 (6 bases). Specimen: peripheral blood. CDR3 sequence reads: CASGQNNSPLHF. The CDR3 nucleotides read TGTGCTAGCGGACAGAACAATTCACCCCTCCACTTT.